The clone carrying this TCR beta chain was detected many times. What it binds is not known. The record originates from a study of spatial heterogeneity in lung cancer. Study information: Detection consistently yielded more beta chains than alpha chains. Study-wide findings and caveats: The study found ubiquitous expanded tumor TCRs in blood more at resection than follow-up.

Described time point: sample taken at primary tumor resection. Tumor, nontumor lung or frozen PBMC supplied whole RNA, sequenced without sorting. The cohort: some 73 early-stage, untreated non-small cell lung cancer patients. One entry per CDR3 protein, called by TCRdb with MiXCR from the 5' RACE reads. The sample consists of approximately 14,000 distinct CDR3 sequences, roughly 10% of them appearing once. This TCR derives from a female donor with early-stage non-small cell lung cancer. Sequencing was performed on PBMCs, taken at surgery.

The CDR3 sequence: CASSPRGAGNNQPQHF. Here the CDR3 DNA reads TGTGCCAGCTCACCACGAGGGGCGGGGAACAATCAGCCCCAGCATTTT. The chain carries TRBV18 and TRBJ1-5, with a weak D call TRBD1 (5 bases). V was pared by 1 base and J by 3 bases, with 13 bases between. The CDR3 runs to 16 residues. The V gene's germline CDR1 is KGHSH and CDR2 LQKENI.